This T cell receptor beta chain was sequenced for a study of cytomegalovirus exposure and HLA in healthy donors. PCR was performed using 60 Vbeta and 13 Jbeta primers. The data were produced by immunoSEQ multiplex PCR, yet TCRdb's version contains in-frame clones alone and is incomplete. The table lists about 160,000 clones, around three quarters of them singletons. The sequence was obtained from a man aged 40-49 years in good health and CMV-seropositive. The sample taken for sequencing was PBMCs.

In DNA form, the CDR3 reads TGCAGTGCTAGTCTAGCGGGGGAGCAGTTCTTC. Amino acids: CSASLAGEQFF. V gene TRBV20-1 combines with J gene TRBJ2-1; 9 nucleotides match TRBD2. The CDR3 is 11 amino acids. Germline CDR1 DFQATT, CDR2 SNEGSKA (reference sequence). J lost 10 bases, V lost 3 bases, and 1 base had no gene match.